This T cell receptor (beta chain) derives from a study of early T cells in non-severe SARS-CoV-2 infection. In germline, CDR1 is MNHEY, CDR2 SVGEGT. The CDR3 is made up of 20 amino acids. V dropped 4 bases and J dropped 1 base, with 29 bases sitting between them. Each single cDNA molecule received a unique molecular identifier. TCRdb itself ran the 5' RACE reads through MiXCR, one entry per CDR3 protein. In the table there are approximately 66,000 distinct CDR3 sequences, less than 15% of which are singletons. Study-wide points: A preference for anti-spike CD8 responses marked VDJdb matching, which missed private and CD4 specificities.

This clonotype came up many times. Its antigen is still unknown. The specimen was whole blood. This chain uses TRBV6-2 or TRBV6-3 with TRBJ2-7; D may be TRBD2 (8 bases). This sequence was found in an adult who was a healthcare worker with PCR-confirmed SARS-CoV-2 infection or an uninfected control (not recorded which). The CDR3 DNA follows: TGTGCCAGCAGTTCGGCCCCGCCGGGGTTAGCGGGACAGAAATCCTACGAGCAGTACTTC. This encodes CASSSAPPGLAGQKSYEQYF.